Following are 5 T cell receptor beta chains from one sample sequenced in a study of naive and memory T cell subsets. The beta constant-region primer was an equimolar mix of two oligonucleotides covering TRBC1 and TRBC2. Nested alpha and beta constant-region primers with the SP2 primer drove four PCR rounds on ligated cDNA. TCRdb processed the UMI-ligation and nested PCR reads anew with MiXCR; each CDR3 protein has one entry. The sample contains approximately 150,000 distinct CDR3 sequences, about a fifth of which appear only once. Study outcomes and limitations: A few larger clonotypes appeared in naive repertoires, especially CD8, possibly memory cells re-expressing CD45RA.

Their cognate antigens are unknown. Sequencing was done on a sample of naive CD8+ T cells from blood. These receptors all stem from a human donor in good health.

The rearrangement links TRBV21-1 to TRBJ1-4; the DNA was not compared with TRBD1, the D call given in the table. TRBV21-1 corresponds to a pseudogene. The CDR3 is made up of 16 amino acids. The CDR3 DNA reads as TGTGCCAGCAGTCGAACTCCACAGGGGGCATACGAAAAACTGTTTTTT. Protein sequence: CASSRTPQGAYEKLFF.

This clonotype was counted between two and nine times. The V gene is TRBV5-1, the J gene TRBJ1-4, with no clear D. V lost 6 bases and J 10 bases, leaving 13 bases between the germline ends. Germline CDR1 reads SGHRS; CDR2 reads YFSETQ. CDR3 length: 12 amino acids. CDR3 in DNA: TGCGCCAGCATGGGCCGGCGGGGAAAACTGTTTTTT. Amino acid sequence: CASMGRRGKLFF.

This clonotype was seen only a few times. The gene calls are TRBV4-1 and TRBJ2-1; the match to TRBD2 covers 8 bases. Germline trimming cut 0 bases from V and 3 bases from J; bases unmatched to any gene: 4. This CDR3 spans 16 amino acids. Looked up from germline, CDR1 is MGHRA and CDR2 is YSYEKL. This CDR3 reads CASSQEAGDFYNEQFF. The CDR3 nucleotides are TGCGCCAGCAGCCAAGAAGCGGGAGACTTCTACAATGAGCAGTTCTTC.

V is TRBV6-5 and J is TRBJ1-6; 7 positions agree with TRBD1. This CDR3 comprises 14 residues. J was trimmed by 7 bases and V by 4 bases; bases with no gene match: 4. In germline, CDR1 is MNHEY, CDR2 SVGAGI. The CDR3 region is CASSSTGVNSPLHF. CDR3 DNA: TGTGCCAGCAGTTCAACAGGGGTGAATTCACCCCTCCACTTT.

This clonotype was counted between two and nine times. This chain links TRBV6-2 or TRBV6-3 with TRBJ1-1; possible D gene TRBD1, 6 bases. The V gene lost 3 bases and the J gene lost 11 bases, with 13 bases spanning the gap. Germline CDR1 and CDR2: MNHEY and SVGEGT. The CDR3 sequence is 12 residues long. The chain's CDR3 is CASSYPGVAAFF. The CDR3, as DNA: TGTGCCAGCAGTTATCCAGGGGTCGCGGCTTTCTTT.